One and the same sample provided the 13 T cell receptor beta chains below, sequenced in a study of T-cell reconstitution after alpha-beta-depleted transplantation in children. Unique molecular identifiers were built into the TCRbeta library. MiXCR was run by TCRdb on the PCR reads, yielding one entry per CDR3 protein. The table records approximately 980,000 distinct CDR3 sequences, roughly 31% of them present only once. The sample here was PBMCs, mostly from graft donor cells, taken 360 days after TCRalphabeta/CD19-depleted stem cell transplant. The receptor source for this set is a boy in the first two years of life who had a stem cell transplant for SCID, so the T cells may come from the graft donor.

Notes on this clonotype: The limits of the CDR3 on the DNA are not certain, so only TCRdb's listed CDR3 is given. V is TRBV12-3 or TRBV12-4 and J is TRBJ2-1. Inclusive of both ends, the CDR3 amounts to 11 amino acids. The CDR3 here is CASSTSDEQFF.

V gene TRBV5-1 combines with J gene TRBJ2-5; D may be TRBD1 (7 bases). Trimming stripped 4 bases from V and 4 bases from J, with 20 bases between. The V gene's germline CDR1 is SGHRS and CDR2 YFSETQ. The CDR3 extends over 16 amino acids. CDR3 coding DNA: TGCGCCAGCAGCCCGGGTGGAGGGGGCAAGGGAGAGACCCAGTACTTC. The encoded protein is CASSPGGGGKGETQYF.

This clonotype was recorded a few times. The CDR3 sequence is CSARDGDSPIQETQYF. CDR3 sequence (DNA): TGCAGTGCTAGAGATGGCGACAGCCCGATCCAAGAGACCCAGTACTTC. This chain uses TRBV20-1 with TRBJ2-5; TRBD1 might be the D (5 bases). Germline V gives CDR1 DFQATT, CDR2 SNEGSKA (reference sequence). The CDR3 runs to 16 residues. V was shortened by 0 bases and J by 1 base, with 15 bases between the two germline ends.

This clonotype was found a few times. V usage is TRBV7-9 and J usage is TRBJ1-1; D unresolved. The V end was cut by 2 bases, the J end by 1 base, with 11 bases between. The CDR3 is 15 amino acids. Germline CDR1 and CDR2: SEHNR and FQNEAQ (reference sequence). DNA for the CDR3: TGTGCCAGCAGCTTAACCGTGACGGGGAACACTGAAGCTTTCTTT. It specifies CASSLTVTGNTEAFF.

This clonotype was observed a handful of times. This chain links TRBV27 with TRBJ2-7; D gene uncertain. This CDR3 is built from 14 residues. Trimming shortened V by 4 bases and J by 4 bases, and 14 bases separated the two germline ends. From germline, CDR1 is MNHEY and CDR2 SMNVEV (reference sequence). The DNA of the CDR3 is TGTGCCAGCAGTTCTACGCCGGCCTCTTACGAGCAGTACTTC. This sequence encodes CASSSTPASYEQYF.

This clonotype was seen only a few times. V usage is TRBV28 and J usage is TRBJ2-2; tentative D call: TRBD1 (6 bases). This CDR3 is 19 amino acids long. V lost 5 bases and J 5 bases, leaving 27 bases between the germline ends. Germline CDR1 is MDHEN and CDR2 is SYDVKM. The CDR3 region is CASSPSGAVKGVWTGELFF. The CDR3 nucleotides read TGTGCCAGCAGTCCTTCAGGGGCAGTAAAGGGGGTATGGACCGGGGAGCTGTTTTTT.

CDR3 coding DNA: TGTGCCAGCAGCGTAGGTGCCATACTCTCAGAGACCCAGTACTTC. This gives the protein CASSVGAILSETQYF. This chain uses TRBV9 with TRBJ2-5; no clear D. The germline V gene encodes CDR1 SGDLS and CDR2 YYNGEE. V was shortened by 0 bases and J by 4 bases, with 13 bases between the two germline ends. CDR3 length: 15 amino acids.

This clonotype was counted ten times or more. The chain combines TRBV20-1 with TRBJ2-5; D gene uncertain. The CDR3 spans 14 residues. Trimming shortened V by 1 base and J by 0 bases, and 9 bases separated the two germline ends. The germline gives CDR1 DFQATT, CDR2 SNEGSKA (reference sequence). The CDR3, as DNA: TGCAGTGCTAGAGCGTGGAACTACCAAGAGACCCAGTACTTC. Encoded protein: CSARAWNYQETQYF.

The chain joins TRBV27 to TRBJ2-7; weak D call: TRBD1 (6 bases). V was clipped by 3 bases and J by 2 bases, with 17 bases between them. The germline CDR1 and CDR2 sequences are MNHEY and SMNVEV (reference sequence). The CDR3 totals 16 residues. This CDR3 reads CASSFSAGERPYEQYF. CDR3 nucleotides: TGTGCCAGCAGTTTCAGCGCAGGGGAGAGGCCCTACGAGCAGTACTTC.

This clonotype occurred a few times. The chain couples TRBV28 to TRBJ2-5; no clear D. Germline V gene data show CDR1 as MDHEN and CDR2 as SYDVKM. Trimming left V 0 bases short and J 1 base short, with 15 bases between. The CDR3 loop spans 17 amino acids. This chain's CDR3 is CASSLWWGYTLQETQYF. The CDR3 DNA is TGTGCCAGCAGTTTATGGTGGGGTTATACACTCCAAGAGACCCAGTACTTC.

The chain employs TRBV7-9 and TRBJ1-5, with a tentative D call TRBD1 (5 bases). The CDR3 length is 14 residues. Trimming took off 2 bases at V and 7 bases at J, with 12 bases between the two ends. The V gene's germline CDR1 is SEHNR and CDR2 FQNEAQ (reference sequence). The CDR3 nucleotides read TGTGCCAGCAGCTTAAAGGGGAGAGGCCAGCCCCAGCATTTT. Amino acid sequence: CASSLKGRGQPQHF.

The chain combines TRBV20-1 with TRBJ2-7, with D unclear. The CDR3 totals 15 residues. The V end was cut by 0 bases, the J end by 3 bases, with 15 bases between. Germline CDR1 reads DFQATT; CDR2 reads SNEGSKA (reference sequence). DNA of the CDR3: TGCAGTGCTAGAGATAGTCAAGGCGGAAACTACGAGCAGTACTTC. This translates into CSARDSQGGNYEQYF.

This clonotype was seen a handful of times. The chain's CDR3 is CASSLIPRTPQETQYF. CDR3 nucleotides: TGTGCCAGCAGCTTAATTCCCCGGACCCCTCAAGAGACCCAGTACTTC. The genes are TRBV7-9 and TRBJ2-5; no firm D call. The germline V and J ends were trimmed by 2 bases and 2 bases, with 15 bases remaining between them. The CDR3 contains 16 residues. The germline gives CDR1 SEHNR, CDR2 FQNEAQ (reference sequence).